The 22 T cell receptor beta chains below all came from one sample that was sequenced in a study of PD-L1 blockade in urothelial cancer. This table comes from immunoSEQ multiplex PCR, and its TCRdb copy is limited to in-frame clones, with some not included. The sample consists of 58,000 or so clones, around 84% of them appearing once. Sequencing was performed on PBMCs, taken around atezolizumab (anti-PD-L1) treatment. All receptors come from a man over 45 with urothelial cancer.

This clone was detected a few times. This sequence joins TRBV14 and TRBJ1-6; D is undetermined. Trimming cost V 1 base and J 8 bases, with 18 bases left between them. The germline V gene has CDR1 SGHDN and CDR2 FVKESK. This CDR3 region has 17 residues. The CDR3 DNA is TGTGCCAGCAGCCAAGCGGAAGGATTTCTGGGCTATTCACCCCTCCACTTT. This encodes CASSQAEGFLGYSPLHF.

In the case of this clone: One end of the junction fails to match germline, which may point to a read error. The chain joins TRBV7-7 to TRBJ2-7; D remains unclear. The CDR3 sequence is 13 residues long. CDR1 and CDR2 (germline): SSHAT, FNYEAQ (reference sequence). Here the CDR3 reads CASSSKSTYEQYF. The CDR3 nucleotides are TGTGCTAGCAGTTCAAAATCCACCTACGAGCAGTACTTC.

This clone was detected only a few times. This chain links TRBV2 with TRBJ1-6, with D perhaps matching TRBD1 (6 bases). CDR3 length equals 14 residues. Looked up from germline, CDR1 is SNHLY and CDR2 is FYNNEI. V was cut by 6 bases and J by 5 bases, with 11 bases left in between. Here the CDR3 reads CASRGQGNNSPLHF. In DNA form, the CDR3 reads TGTGCCAGCAGGGGGCAGGGGAATAATTCACCCCTCCACTTT.

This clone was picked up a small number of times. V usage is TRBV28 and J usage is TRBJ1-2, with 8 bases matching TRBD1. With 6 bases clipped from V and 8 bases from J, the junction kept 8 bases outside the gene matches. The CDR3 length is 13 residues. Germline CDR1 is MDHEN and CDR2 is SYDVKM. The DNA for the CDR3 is TGTGCCAGCAGCGGACAGGGACGGGAGGGCTACACCTTC. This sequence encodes CASSGQGREGYTF.

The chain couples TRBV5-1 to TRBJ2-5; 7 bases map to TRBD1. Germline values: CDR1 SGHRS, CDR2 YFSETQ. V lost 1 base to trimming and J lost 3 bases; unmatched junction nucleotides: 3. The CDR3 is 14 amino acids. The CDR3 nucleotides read TGCGCCAGCAGCTTGCCAGGGGGAAAAGAGACCCAGTACTTC. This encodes CASSLPGGKETQYF.

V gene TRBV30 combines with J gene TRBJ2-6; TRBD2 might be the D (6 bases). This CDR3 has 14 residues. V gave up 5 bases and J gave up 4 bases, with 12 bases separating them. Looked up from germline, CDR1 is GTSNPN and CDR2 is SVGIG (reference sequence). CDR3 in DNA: TGTGCCTGGGGTTCCGGAGGGGGGGCCAACGTCCTGACTTTC. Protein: CAWGSGGGANVLTF.

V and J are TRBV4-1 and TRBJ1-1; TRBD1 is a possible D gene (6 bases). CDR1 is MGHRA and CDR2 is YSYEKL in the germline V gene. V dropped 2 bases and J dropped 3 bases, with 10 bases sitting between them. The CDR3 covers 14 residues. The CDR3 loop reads CASSQFDRYTEAFF. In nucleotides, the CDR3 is TGCGCCAGCAGCCAATTCGACAGGTACACTGAAGCTTTCTTT.

CDR3 DNA sequence: TGCGCCAGCAGCTTGAGTATCGCAGATAAAGAGACCCAGTACTTC. Its translation is CASSLSIADKETQYF. The chain has TRBV5-1 and TRBJ2-5; no clear D gene. Germline CDR1 SGHRS, CDR2 YFSETQ. The CDR3 is 15 amino acids. With 1 base removed from V and 3 bases from J, the gap between germline ends came to 13 bases.

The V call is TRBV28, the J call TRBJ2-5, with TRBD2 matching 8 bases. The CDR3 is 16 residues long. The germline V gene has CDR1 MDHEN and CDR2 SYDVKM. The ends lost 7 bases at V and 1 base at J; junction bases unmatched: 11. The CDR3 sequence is CASKRQLAGFQETQYF. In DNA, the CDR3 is TGTGCCAGCAAAAGACAGCTAGCGGGTTTCCAAGAGACCCAGTACTTC.

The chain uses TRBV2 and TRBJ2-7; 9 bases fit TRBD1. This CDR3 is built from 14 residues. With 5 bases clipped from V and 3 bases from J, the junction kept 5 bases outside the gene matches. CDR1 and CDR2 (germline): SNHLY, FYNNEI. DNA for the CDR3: TGTGCCAGCAGTCCCCGGGACAGGGTCTACGAGCAGTACTTC. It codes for CASSPRDRVYEQYF.

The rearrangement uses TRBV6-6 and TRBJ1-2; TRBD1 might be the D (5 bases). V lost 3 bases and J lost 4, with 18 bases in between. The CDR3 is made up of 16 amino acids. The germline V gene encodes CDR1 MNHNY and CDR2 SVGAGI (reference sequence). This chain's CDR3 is CASSYKGFRGGYGYTF. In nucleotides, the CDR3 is TGTGCCAGCAGTTATAAGGGGTTCCGGGGGGGCTATGGCTACACCTTC.

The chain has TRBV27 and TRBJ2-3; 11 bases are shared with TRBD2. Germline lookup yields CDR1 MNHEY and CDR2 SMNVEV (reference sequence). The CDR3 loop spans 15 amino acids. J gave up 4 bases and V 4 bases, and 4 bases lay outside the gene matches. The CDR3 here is CASSSRLAGSDTQYF. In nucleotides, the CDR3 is TGTGCCAGCAGTTCCCGACTAGCGGGATCAGATACGCAGTATTTT.

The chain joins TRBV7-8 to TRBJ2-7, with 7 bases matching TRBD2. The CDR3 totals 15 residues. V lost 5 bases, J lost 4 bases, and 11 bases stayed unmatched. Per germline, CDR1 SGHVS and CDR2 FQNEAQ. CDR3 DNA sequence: TGTGCCAGCAGCATCGAGGGAGGGGCTAAATACGAGCAGTACTTC. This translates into CASSIEGGAKYEQYF. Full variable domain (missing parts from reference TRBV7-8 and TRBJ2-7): GAGVSQSPRYKVAKRGQDVALRCDPISGHVSLFWYQQALGQGPEFLTYFQNEAQLDKSGLPSDRFFAERPEGSVSTLKIQRTQQEDSAVYLCASSIEGGAKYEQYFGPGTRLTVT.

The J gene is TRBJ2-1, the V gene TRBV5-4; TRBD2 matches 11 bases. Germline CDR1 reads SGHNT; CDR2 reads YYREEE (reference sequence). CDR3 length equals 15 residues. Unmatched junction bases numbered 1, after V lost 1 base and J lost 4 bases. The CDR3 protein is CASSLPSGGYNEQFF. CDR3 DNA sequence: TGTGCCAGCAGCTTGCCTAGCGGGGGGTACAATGAGCAGTTCTTC.

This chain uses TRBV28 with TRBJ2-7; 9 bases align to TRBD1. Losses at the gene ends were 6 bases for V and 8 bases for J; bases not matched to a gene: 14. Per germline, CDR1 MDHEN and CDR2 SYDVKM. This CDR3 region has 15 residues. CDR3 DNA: TGTGCCAGCAGCTTTAAGGGACTCACAGGGGGCCAGCAGTACTTC. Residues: CASSFKGLTGGQQYF.

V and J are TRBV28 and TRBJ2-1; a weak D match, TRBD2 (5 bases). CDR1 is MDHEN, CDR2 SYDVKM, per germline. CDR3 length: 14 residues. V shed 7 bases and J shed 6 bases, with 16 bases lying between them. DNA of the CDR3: TGTGCCAGCACGGAGAGCGGCCGGGGCAATGAGCAGTTCTTC. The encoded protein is CASTESGRGNEQFF.

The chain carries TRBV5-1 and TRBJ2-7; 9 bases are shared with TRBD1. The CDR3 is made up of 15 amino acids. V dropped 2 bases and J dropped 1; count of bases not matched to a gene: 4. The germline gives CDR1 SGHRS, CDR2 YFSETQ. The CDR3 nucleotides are TGCGCCAGCAGCTTAGCGGGACAGGGTTCCTACGAGCAGTACTTC. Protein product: CASSLAGQGSYEQYF.

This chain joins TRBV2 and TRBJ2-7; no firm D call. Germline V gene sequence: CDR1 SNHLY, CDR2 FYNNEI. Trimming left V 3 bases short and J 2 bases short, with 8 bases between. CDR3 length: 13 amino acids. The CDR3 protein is CASSDKLPYEQYF. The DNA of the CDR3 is TGTGCCAGCAGTGATAAACTCCCCTACGAGCAGTACTTC.

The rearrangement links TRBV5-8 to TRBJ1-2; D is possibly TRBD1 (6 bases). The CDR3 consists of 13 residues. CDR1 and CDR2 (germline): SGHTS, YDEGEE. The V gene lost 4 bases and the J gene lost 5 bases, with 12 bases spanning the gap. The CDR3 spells CASSQDSVYGYTF. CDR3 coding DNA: TGTGCCAGCAGCCAGGACAGCGTTTATGGCTACACCTTC.

CDR3 protein: CASSRLTSGRADEQFF. In nucleotides, the CDR3 is TGCGCCAGCAGCAGGCTGACTAGCGGGAGGGCCGATGAGCAGTTCTTC. The chain couples TRBV5-1 to TRBJ2-1; 14 bases map to TRBD2. Per the germline V gene, CDR1 is SGHRS and CDR2 is YFSETQ. V was clipped by 4 bases and J by 8 bases; unmatched bases: 8. This CDR3 has 16 amino acids.

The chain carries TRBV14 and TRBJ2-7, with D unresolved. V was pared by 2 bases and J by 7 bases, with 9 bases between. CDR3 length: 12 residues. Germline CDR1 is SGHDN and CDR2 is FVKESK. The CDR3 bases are TGTGCCAGCAGCCAACAGAGGTGGGAGCAGTACTTC. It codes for CASSQQRWEQYF.

DNA of the CDR3: TGTGCCAGCAGCTTAGCTATTGCCTACAATGAGCAGTTCTTC. This gives the protein CASSLAIAYNEQFF. The chain couples TRBV7-2 to TRBJ2-1, with D hard to call. Trimming left V 0 bases short and J 2 bases short, with 5 bases between. The CDR3 runs to 14 residues. Germline V lookup: CDR1 SGHTA, CDR2 FQGNSA.